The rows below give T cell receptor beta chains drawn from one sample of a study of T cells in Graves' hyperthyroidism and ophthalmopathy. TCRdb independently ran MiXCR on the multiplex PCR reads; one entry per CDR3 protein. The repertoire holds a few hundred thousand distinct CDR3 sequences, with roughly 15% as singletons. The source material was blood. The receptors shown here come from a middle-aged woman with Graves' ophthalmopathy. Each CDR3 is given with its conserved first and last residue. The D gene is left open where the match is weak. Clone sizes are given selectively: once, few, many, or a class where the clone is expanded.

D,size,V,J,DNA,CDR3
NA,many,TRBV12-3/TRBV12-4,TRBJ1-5,TGTGCCAGCAGTTTAGATCCCATACAGCCCCAGCATTTT,CASSLDPIQPQHF
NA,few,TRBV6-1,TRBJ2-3,TGTGCCAGCCGGCGGCGATCTAGCACAGATACGCAGTATTTT,CASRRRSSTDTQYF
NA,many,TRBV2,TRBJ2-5,TGTGCCAGCAGCGACTTAGGAACCCAGTACTTC,CASSDLGTQYF
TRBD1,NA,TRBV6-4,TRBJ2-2,TGTGCCAGCAGTACAGGGGGACAGAACACCGGGGAGCTGTTTTTT,CASSTGGQNTGELFF
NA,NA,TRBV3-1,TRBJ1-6,TGTGCCAGCAGCCCGAGACAGAAACGGAGCCCCCTCCACTTT,CASSPRQKRSPLHF
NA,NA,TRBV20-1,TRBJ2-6,TGCAGTGCTAGAGATCCTGGGGCCAACGTCCTGACTTTC,CSARDPGANVLTF
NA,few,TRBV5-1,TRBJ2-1,TGCGCCAGCAGCTCGGCCCAGTCCTACAATGAGCAGTTCTTC,CASSSAQSYNEQFF
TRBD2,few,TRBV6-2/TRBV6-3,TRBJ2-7,TGTGCCAGCAGTTACTCGCCTAGCGGGGTCGAGCAGTACTTC,CASSYSPSGVEQYF
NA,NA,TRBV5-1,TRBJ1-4,TGCGCCAGCAGATGGGACACAACTAATGAAAAACTGTTTTTT,CASRWDTTNEKLFF
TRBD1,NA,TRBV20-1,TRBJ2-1,TGCAGTGCTGGGGACAGGGACATGAATGAGCAGTTCTTC,CSAGDRDMNEQFF
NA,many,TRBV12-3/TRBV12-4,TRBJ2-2,TGTGCCAGCAGTTTTCGTACCGGGGAGCTGTTTTTT,CASSFRTGELFF
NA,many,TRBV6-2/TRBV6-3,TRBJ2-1,TGTGCCATAGGACAGAGGTACAATGAGCAGTTCTTC,CAIGQRYNEQFF
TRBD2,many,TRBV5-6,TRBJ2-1,TGTGCCAGCAGCCTAGGACTCCGACTAGCGAGGGGGGGCAATGAGCAGTTCTTC,CASSLGLRLARGGNEQFF
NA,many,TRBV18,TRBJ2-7,TGTGCCAGCTCACCGTCAGCCTCCTACGAGCAGTACTTC,CASSPSASYEQYF
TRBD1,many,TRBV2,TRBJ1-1,TGTGCCAGCCAGAATCAGGGGGGCACTGAAGCTTTCTTT,CASQNQGGTEAFF
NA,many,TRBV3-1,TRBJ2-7,TGTGCCAGCAGCCAAACAAGAAGCTCCTACGAGCAGTACTTC,CASSQTRSSYEQYF
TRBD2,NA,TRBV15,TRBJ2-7,TGTGCCACCAGCAGGGGGGGGCTAGCGGGAGGGCCAGGCGAGCAGTACTTC,CATSRGGLAGGPGEQYF
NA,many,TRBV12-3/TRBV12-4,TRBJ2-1,TGTGCCAGCAGTTTAGGGACTGGAAGCAATGAGCAGTTCTTC,CASSLGTGSNEQFF
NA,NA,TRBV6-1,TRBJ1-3,TGTGCCAGCAGTGAAGGGACAAACTCTGGAAACACCATATATTTT,CASSEGTNSGNTIYF
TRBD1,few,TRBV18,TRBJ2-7,TGTGCCAGCTCACCCGGGACAGAGACCTACGAGCAGTACTTC,CASSPGTETYEQYF
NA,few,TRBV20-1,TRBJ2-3,TGCAGTGCTTCAGGGGCCGGGGCCACAGATACGCAGTATTTT,CSASGAGATDTQYF
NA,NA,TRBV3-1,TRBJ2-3,TGTGCCAGCAGCCAACCCCCCACGAGGGGATGGGATACGCAGTATTTT,CASSQPPTRGWDTQYF
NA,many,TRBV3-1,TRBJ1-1,TGTGCCAGCAGCCCCGGTCCCCCGGGGTCCACTGAAGCTTTCTTT,CASSPGPPGSTEAFF
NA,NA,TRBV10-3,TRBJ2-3,TGTGCCAGCAGTTATGGGGGGCGCTGGGATACGCAGTATTTT,CASSYGGRWDTQYF
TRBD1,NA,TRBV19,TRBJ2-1,TGTGCCAGTAGTGCGGCCCGGACAGGCGAGCAGTTCTTC,CASSAARTGEQFF
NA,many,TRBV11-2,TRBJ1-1,TGTGCCAGCAGCTCGGTTTCTATGAACACTGAAGCTTTCTTT,CASSSVSMNTEAFF
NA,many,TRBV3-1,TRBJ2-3,TGTGCCAGCAGCCAAGATGCGACAGGATCCCAATCGCAGTATTTT,CASSQDATGSQSQYF
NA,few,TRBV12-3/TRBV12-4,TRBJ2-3,TGTGCCAGCAGCTGGAAGGGGACGAATACGCAGTATTTT,CASSWKGTNTQYF
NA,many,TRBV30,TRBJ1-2,TGTGCCTGGAGTGTAGGCGGGGGCGCATACACCTTC,CAWSVGGGAYTF
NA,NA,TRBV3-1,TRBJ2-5,TGTGCCAGCAGCCAGTCCCAGGTAGGGGAGACCCAGTACTTC,CASSQSQVGETQYF
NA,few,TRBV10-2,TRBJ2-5,TGCGCCACCCAACTAGGGATTCAAGAGACCCAGTACTTC,CATQLGIQETQYF
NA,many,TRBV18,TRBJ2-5,TGTGCCAGCTCACGAGGGGCCCAAGAGACCCAGTACTTC,CASSRGAQETQYF
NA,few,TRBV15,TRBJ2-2,TGTGCCACCAGCAGATTAATGAACACCGGGGAGCTGTTTTTT,CATSRLMNTGELFF
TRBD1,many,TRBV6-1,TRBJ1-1,TGTGCCAGCAATACAGGGGCGGGGTACACTGAAGCTTTCTTT,CASNTGAGYTEAFF
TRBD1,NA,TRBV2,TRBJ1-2,TGTGCCAGCAGTGAGCCTGAGGGGGCTTGGGGCTACACCTTC,CASSEPEGAWGYTF
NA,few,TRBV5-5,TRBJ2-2,TGTGCCAGCAGCCCTAGACTTTCCCTATTCCCCGGGGAGCTGTTTTTT,CASSPRLSLFPGELFF
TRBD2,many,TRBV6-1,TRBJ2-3,TGTGCCAGCAGTGAGGGGACTAGCGGGGGGGATACGCAGTATTTT,CASSEGTSGGDTQYF
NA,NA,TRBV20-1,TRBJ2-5,TGCAGTGCTAGAGATCTCACGACTGCCTGGGGGGCCCAGTACTTC,CSARDLTTAWGAQYF
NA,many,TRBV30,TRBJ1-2,TGTGCCTGGTCTAAGGCGGGGACTAACTATGGCTACACCTTC,CAWSKAGTNYGYTF
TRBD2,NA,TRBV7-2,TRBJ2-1,TGTGCCAGCAGCTTGGGACTAGGGCCCGAGCAGTTCTTC,CASSLGLGPEQFF
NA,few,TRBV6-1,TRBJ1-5,TGTGTCAGCAGAGACAGCCCCAATCAGCCCCAGCATTTT,CVSRDSPNQPQHF
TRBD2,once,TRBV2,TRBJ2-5,TGTGCCAGCAGTGTGGGGACTAGCGGGGGGGCGGAGACCCAGTACTTC,CASSVGTSGGAETQYF
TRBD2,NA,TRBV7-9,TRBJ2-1,TGTGCCAGCAGCTCGACAGGACTAGCGGCGAATGAGCAGTTCTTC,CASSSTGLAANEQFF
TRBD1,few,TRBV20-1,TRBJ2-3,TGCAGTGCTAGACCTCGGGGACAGGGTATAACAGATACGCAGTATTTT,CSARPRGQGITDTQYF
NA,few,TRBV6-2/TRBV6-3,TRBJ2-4,TGTGCCAGCAGTCTGACAGGACCCGGAGGAAACATTCAGTACTTC,CASSLTGPGGNIQYF
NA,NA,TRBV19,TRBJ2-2,TGTGCCAGTAGGACCATAAGCGATCCCGGGGAGCTGTTTTTT,CASRTISDPGELFF
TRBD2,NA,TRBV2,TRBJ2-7,TGTGCCAGCAGTGAATCCGGGACTAGCTCCTACGAGCAGTACTTC,CASSESGTSSYEQYF
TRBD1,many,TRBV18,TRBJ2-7,TGTGCCAGCAGTCCTCCAGGGGGCTACGAGCAGTACTTC,CASSPPGGYEQYF
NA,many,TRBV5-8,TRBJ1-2,TGTGCCAGCAGCTTGGATAGGGCTAACTATGGCTACACCTTC,CASSLDRANYGYTF
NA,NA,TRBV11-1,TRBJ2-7,TGCGCCAGCAGCCCCAAAGGACTTCTAGCACCCTACGAGCAGTACTTC,CASSPKGLLAPYEQYF
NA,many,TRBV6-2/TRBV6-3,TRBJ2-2,TGTGCCAGCAGTTACGACCCCCCAGGGGCCACCGGGGAGCTGTTTTTT,CASSYDPPGATGELFF
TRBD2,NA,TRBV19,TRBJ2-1,TGTGCCAGTAGGGTACTAGCGGGAGAGTCAATCAATGAGCAGTTCTTC,CASRVLAGESINEQFF
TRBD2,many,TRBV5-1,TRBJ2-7,TGCGCCAGCAAGCGGGTAGCGGGAGTATACGAGCAGTACTTC,CASKRVAGVYEQYF
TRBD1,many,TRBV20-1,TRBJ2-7,TGCAGTGCTAGAGACCTCAGGACAGGCGTCGAGCAGTACTTC,CSARDLRTGVEQYF
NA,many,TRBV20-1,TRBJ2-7,TGCAGTGCTACCATGCTAGCAATCCCGAGCGAGCAGTACTTC,CSATMLAIPSEQYF